This T cell receptor beta chain was captured in a study of identical twins. Points from the study as a whole: Instead of following the same donors, the conclusions were based on cross-sectional statistical analysis. Models came in too low on out-of-frame TCR alpha sharing in monozygotic twins.

About this clonotype: Antigen: not known.

TCRdb re-called the 5' RACE reads with MiXCR, one entry per CDR3 protein. The sample holds about 690,000 distinct CDR3 sequences; 20% to 25% are singletons and the top ten take 4.3%. Trimming at V came to 7 bases and at J to 4 bases, leaving 10 bases not matched to a gene. This CDR3 comprises 15 residues. In germline, CDR1 is SGHAT, CDR2 FQNNGV. The data also belong to a second study, concerning T cells expressing NK-cell markers. That investigation notes: Among the eight sequenced donors, seven tested HCMV-seropositive and one tested seronegative. Several donors likewise had their CD3+CD56-NKG2C+ fraction led by these clonotypes.

This TCR was recovered from a woman aged 18 to 35 in good health. The V gene is TRBV11-2, the J gene TRBJ2-7, with 10 bases fitting TRBD1. Sample: PBMCs. The CDR3 loop reads CASTVGQGGIYEQYF. CDR3 in DNA: TGTGCCAGCACCGTCGGACAGGGGGGAATATACGAGCAGTACTTC. Using reference TRBV11-2 and TRBJ2-7 for the parts outside the CDR3, the full variable domain is EAGVAQSPRYKIIEKRQSVAFWCNPISGHATLYWYQQILGQGPKLLIQFQNNGVVDDSQLPKDRFSAERLKGVDSTLKIQPAKLEDSAVYLCASTVGQGGIYEQYFGPGTRLTVT.